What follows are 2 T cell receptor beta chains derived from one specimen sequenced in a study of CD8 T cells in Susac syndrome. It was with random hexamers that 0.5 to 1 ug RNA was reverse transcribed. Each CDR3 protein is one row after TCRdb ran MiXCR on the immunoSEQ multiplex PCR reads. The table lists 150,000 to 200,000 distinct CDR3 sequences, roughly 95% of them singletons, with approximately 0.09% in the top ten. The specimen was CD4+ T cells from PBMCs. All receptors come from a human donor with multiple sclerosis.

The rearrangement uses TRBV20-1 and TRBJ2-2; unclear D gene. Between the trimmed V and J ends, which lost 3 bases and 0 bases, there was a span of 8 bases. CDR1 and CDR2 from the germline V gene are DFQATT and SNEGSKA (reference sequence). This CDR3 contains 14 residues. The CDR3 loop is CSARFDTNTGELFF. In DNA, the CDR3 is TGCAGTGCTAGGTTCGATACGAACACCGGGGAGCTGTTTTTT.

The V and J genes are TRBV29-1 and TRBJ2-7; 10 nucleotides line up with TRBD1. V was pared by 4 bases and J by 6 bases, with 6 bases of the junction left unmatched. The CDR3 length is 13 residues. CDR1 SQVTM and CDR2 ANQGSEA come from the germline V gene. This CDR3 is CSVVRTGGGEQYF. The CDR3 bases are TGCAGCGTTGTTCGGACAGGGGGGGGCGAGCAGTACTTC.